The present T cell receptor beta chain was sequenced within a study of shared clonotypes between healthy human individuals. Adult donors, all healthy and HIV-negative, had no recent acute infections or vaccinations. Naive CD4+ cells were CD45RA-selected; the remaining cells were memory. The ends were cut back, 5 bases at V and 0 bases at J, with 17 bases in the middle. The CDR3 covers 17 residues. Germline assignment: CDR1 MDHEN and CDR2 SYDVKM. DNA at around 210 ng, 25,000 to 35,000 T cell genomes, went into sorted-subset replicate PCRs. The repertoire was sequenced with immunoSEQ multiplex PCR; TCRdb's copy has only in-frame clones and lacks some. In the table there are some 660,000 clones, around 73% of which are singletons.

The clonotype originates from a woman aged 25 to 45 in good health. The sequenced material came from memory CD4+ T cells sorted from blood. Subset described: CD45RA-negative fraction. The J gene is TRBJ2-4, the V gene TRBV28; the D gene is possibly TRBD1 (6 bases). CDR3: CASSVAQGTLAKNIQYF. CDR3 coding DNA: TGTGCCAGCAGTGTAGCACAGGGAACGTTAGCCAAAAACATTCAGTACTTC.